This TCR beta chain was documented in a study of CD8 T cells in Susac syndrome. Random-hexamer reverse transcription was applied to 0.5 to 1 ug RNA. A single record per CDR3 protein comes from TCRdb applying MiXCR to the immunoSEQ multiplex PCR reads. The sample contains 120,000 to 150,000 distinct CDR3 sequences, 94% of which appear only once. The V gene end was trimmed by 4 bases and the J gene end by 5 bases; junction bases not matched to a gene: 5. Germline assignment: CDR1 SGHDT and CDR2 YYEEEE. The CDR3 spans 14 residues. Sequencing was done on a sample of CD8+ T cells from PBMCs. The receptor was derived from a human donor in good health. The chain recombines TRBV5-6 with TRBJ2-5, with TRBD1 matching over 10 bases. DNA for the CDR3: TGTGCCAGCAGCGAGGGGACAGGGGACGAGACCCAGTACTTC. Amino acid sequence: CASSEGTGDETQYF.